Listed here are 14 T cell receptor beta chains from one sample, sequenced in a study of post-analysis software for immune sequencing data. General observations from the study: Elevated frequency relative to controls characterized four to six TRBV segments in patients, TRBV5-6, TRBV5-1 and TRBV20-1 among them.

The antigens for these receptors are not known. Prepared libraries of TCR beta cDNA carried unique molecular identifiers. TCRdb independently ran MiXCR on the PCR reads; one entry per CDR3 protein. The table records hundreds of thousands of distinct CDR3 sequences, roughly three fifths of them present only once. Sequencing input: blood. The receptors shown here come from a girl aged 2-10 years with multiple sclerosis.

In nucleotides, the CDR3 is TGTGCCAGCAGAGGGGGGCTCCTAGCCAAAAACATTCAGTACTTC. It yields the protein CASRGGLLAKNIQYF. The V gene is TRBV6-1, the J gene TRBJ2-4; D is possibly TRBD1 or TRBD2 (6 bases each). This CDR3 region has 15 residues. The V and J ends lost 6 bases and 0 bases respectively, with 12 bases between them. Germline CDR1 MNHNS, CDR2 SASEGT.

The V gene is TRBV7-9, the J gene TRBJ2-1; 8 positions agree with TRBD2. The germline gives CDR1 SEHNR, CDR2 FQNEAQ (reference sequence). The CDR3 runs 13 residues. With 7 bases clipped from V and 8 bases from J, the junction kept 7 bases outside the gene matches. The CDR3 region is CASTGGRRDEQFF. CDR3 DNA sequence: TGTGCCAGCACGGGAGGGAGAAGGGATGAGCAGTTCTTC.

CDR3 loop: CASSQEGPSGFSYEQYF. Written as DNA, the CDR3 is TGTGCCAGCAGCCAAGAAGGGCCGAGCGGGTTCTCCTACGAGCAGTACTTC. V gene TRBV3-1 combines with J gene TRBJ2-7, with D possibly matching TRBD2 (6 bases). CDR3 length: 17 amino acids. The germline gives CDR1 LGHDT, CDR2 YNNKEL (reference sequence). With 0 bases removed from V and 0 bases from J, the gap between germline ends came to 15 bases.

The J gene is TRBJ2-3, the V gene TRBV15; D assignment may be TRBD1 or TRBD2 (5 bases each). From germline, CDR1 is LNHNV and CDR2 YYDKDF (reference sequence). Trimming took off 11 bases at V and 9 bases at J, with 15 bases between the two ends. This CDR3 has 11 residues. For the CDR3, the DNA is TGTGCCCCCTCCATGGGGGAGACGCAGTATTTT. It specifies CAPSMGETQYF. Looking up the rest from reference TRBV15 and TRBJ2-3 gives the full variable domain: DAMVIQNPRYQVTQFGKPVTLSCSQTLNHNVMYWYQQKSSQAPKLLFHYYDKDFNNEADTPDNFQSRRPNTSFCFLDIRSPGLGDTAMYLCAPSMGETQYFGPGTRLTVL.

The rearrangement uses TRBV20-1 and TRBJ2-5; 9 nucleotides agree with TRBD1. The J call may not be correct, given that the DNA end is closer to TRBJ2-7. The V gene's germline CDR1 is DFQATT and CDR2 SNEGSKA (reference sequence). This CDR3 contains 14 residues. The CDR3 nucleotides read TGCAGTGCAACGGACAGGGGAAGCTCCTACGAGCAGTACTTC. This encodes CSATDRGSSYEQYF.

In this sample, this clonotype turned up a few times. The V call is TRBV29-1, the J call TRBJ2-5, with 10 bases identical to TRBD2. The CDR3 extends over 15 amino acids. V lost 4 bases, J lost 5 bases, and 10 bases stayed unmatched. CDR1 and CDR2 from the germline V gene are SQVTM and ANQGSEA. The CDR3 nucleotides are TGCAGCGTTGCCGCGTCTAGCGGGAGTGACGAGACCCAGTACTTC. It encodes CSVAASSGSDETQYF.

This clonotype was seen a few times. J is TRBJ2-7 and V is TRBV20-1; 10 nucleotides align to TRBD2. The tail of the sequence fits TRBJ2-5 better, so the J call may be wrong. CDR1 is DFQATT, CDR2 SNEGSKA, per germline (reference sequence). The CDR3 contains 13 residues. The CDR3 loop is CSARTSGTETQYF. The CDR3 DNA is TGCAGTGCCCGGACTAGCGGAACGGAGACCCAGTACTTC.

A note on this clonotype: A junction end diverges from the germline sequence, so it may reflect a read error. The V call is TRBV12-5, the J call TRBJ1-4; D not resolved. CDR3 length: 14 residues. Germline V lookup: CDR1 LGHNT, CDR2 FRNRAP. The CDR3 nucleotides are TGTGCTAGTGGTTTGGGCACAACTAATGAAGAACTGTTTTTT. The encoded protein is CASGLGTTNEELFF. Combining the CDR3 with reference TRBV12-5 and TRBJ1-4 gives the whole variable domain DARVTQTPRHKVTEMGQEVTMRCQPILGHNTVFWYRQTMMQGLELLAYFRNRAPLDDSGMPKDRFSAEMPDATLATLKIQPSEPRDSAVYFCASGLGTTNEELFFGSGTQLSVL.

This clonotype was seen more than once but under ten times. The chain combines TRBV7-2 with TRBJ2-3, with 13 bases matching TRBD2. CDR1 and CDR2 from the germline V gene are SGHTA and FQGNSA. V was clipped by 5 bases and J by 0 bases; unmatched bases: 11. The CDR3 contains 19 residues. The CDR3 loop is CASSGRTSGSGYSTDTQYF. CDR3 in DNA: TGTGCCAGCAGCGGTAGGACTAGCGGGAGCGGATACAGCACAGATACGCAGTATTTT.

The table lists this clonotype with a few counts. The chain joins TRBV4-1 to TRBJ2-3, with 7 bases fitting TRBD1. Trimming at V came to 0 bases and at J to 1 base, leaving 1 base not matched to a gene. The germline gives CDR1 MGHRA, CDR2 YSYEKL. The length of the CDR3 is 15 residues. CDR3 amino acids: CASSQDGTGTDTQYF. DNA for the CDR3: TGCGCCAGCAGCCAAGATGGGACAGGCACAGATACGCAGTATTTT.

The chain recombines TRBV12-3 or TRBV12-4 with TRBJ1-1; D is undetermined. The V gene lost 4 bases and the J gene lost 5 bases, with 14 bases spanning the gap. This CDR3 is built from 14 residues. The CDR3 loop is CASSSILWGTEAFF. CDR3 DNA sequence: TGTGCCAGCAGTTCGATCCTTTGGGGAACTGAAGCTTTCTTT.

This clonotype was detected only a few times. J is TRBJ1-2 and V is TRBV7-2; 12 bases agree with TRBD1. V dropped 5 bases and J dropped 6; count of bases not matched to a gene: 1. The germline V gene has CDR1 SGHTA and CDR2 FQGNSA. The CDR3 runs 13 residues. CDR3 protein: CASSGTGGDGYTF. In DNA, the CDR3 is TGTGCCAGCAGCGGGACAGGGGGCGATGGCTACACCTTC.

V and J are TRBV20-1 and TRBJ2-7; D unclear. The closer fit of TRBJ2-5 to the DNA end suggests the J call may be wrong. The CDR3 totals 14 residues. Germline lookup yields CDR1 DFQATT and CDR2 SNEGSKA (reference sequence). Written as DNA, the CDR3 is TGCAGTGCTAGGCCACTTTTACGGTGCGAGACCCAGTACTTC. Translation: CSARPLLRCETQYF.

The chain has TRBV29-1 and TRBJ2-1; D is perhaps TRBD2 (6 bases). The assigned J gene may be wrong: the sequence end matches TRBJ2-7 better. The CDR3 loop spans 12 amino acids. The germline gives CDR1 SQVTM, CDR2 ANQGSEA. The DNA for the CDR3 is TGCAGCGCCGGGACTCCCTACAATGAGCAGTACTTC. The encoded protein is CSAGTPYNEQYF.